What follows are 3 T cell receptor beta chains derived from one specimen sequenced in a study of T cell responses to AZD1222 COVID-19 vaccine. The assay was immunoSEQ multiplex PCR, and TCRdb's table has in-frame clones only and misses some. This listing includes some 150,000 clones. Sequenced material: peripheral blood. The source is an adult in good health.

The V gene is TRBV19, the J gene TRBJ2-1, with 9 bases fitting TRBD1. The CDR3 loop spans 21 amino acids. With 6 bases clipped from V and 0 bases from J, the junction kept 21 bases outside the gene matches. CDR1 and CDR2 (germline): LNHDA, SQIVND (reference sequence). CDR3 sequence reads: CASRGPLPGQGGLSSYNEQFF. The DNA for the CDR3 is TGTGCCAGTAGGGGGCCCCTCCCGGGACAGGGAGGGCTCAGCTCCTACAATGAGCAGTTCTTC.

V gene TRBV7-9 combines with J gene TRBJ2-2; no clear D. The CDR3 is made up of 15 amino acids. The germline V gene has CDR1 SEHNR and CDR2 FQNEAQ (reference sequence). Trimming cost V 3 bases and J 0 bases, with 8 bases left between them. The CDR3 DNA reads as TGTGCCAGCAGCTTTGTGGGTTCGAACACCGGGGAGCTGTTTTTT. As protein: CASSFVGSNTGELFF.

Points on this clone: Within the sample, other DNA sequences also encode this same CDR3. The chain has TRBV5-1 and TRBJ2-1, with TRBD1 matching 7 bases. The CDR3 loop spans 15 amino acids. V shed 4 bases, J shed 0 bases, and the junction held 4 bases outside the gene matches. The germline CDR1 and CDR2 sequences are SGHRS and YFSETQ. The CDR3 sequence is CASSPRQGSYNEQFF. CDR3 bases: TGCGCCAGCAGCCCCAGACAGGGCTCCTACAATGAGCAGTTCTTC.